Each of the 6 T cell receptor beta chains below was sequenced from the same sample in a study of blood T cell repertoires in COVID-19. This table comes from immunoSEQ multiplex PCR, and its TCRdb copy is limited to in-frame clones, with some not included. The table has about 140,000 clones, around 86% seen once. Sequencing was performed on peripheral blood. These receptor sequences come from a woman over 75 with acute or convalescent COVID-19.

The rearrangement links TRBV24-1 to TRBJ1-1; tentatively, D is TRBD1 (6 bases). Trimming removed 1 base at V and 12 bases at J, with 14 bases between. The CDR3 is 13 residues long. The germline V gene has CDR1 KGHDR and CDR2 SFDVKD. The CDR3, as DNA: TGTGCCACCAGTGATTTCAGGGGCCTGAGAACTTTCTTT. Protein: CATSDFRGLRTFF.

In nucleotides, the CDR3 is TGCGCCAGCAGCTTGAACAGGGGCTACAATGAGCAGTTCTTC. Translated, it gives CASSLNRGYNEQFF. The genes are TRBV5-1 and TRBJ2-1; TRBD1 matches 7 bases. Per germline, CDR1 SGHRS and CDR2 YFSETQ. The V and J ends lost 1 base and 3 bases, in that order; junction bases with no gene match: 1. The CDR3 runs 14 residues.

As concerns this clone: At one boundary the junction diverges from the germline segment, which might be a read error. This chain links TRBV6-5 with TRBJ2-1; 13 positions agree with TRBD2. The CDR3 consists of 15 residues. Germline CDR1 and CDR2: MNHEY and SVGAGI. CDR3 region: CASTTSGGEYTEQFF. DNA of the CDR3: TGTGCCAGCACTACTAGCGGGGGGGAGTACACTGAGCAGTTCTTC.

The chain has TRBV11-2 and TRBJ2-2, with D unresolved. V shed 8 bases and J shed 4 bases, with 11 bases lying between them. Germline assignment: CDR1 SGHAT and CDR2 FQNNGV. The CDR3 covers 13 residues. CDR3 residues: CASGKPSTGELFF. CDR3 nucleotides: TGTGCCAGCGGCAAGCCTAGCACCGGGGAGCTGTTTTTT.

CDR3 in amino acids: CASSQVQAYLTEAFF. In nucleotides, the CDR3 is TGCGCCAGCAGCCAAGTCCAGGCTTATCTCACTGAAGCTTTCTTT. The chain joins TRBV4-1 to TRBJ1-1; D is ambiguous. Trimming removed 1 base at V and 4 bases at J, with 13 bases between. Germline values: CDR1 MGHRA, CDR2 YSYEKL. This CDR3 comprises 15 residues.

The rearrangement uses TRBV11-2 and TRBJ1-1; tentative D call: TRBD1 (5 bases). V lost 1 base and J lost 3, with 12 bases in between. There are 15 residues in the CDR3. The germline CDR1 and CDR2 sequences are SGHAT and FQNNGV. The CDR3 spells CASSLGRGEDTEAFF. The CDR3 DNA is TGTGCCAGCAGCTTAGGTAGGGGCGAGGACACTGAAGCTTTCTTT.